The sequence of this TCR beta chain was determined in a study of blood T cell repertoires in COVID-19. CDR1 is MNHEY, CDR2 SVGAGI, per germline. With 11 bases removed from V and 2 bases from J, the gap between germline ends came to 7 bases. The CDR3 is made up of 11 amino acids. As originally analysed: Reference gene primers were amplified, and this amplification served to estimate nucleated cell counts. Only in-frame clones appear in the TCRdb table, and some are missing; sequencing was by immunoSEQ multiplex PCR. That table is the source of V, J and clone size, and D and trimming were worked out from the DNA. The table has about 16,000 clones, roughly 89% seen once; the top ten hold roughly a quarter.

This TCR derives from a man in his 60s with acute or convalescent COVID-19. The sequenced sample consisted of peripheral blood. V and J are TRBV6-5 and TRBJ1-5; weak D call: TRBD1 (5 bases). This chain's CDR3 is CAGGGNQPQHF. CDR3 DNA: TGTGCCGGGGGGGGCAATCAGCCCCAGCATTTT.